The 27 T cell receptor beta chains reported below all come from one sample, sequenced in a study of blood T cells in healthy people across ages. The second PCR ran about 6 to 11 cycles with a sample-barcoded 5' primer and J-beta primers. TCRdb used MiXCR to reprocess the 5' RACE reads, holding one entry per CDR3 protein. The sample records about 800,000 distinct CDR3 sequences, roughly 25% being singletons. The sample was also linked to a second study, of T cells of mothers and their children.

The material sequenced was blood. The receptor set was obtained from a boy aged 5-17 years in good health.

The chain uses TRBV2 and TRBJ2-1; D call uncertain. CDR1 and CDR2 (germline): SNHLY, FYNNEI. V shed 3 bases and J shed 15 bases, with 9 bases lying between them. This CDR3 spans 10 amino acids. The CDR3 loop reads CASSETEAFF. The CDR3 coding sequence is TGTGCCAGCAGTGAGACCGAGGCGTTCTTC. The whole variable domain, filled in from reference TRBV2 and TRBJ2-1, reads EPEVTQTPSHQVTQMGQEVILRCVPISNHLYFYWYRQILGQKVEFLVSFYNNEISEKSEIFDDQFSVERPDGSNFTLKIRSTKLEDSAMYFCASSETEAFFGPGTRLTVL.

DNA of the CDR3: TGTGCCATCAGTGGGACCGCGGGCGAGCAGTTCTTC. This translates into CAISGTAGEQFF. The genes are TRBV10-3 and TRBJ2-1, with a possible D match to TRBD2 (5 bases). The germline gives CDR1 ENHRY, CDR2 SYGVKD. Trimming removed 4 bases from V and 10 bases from J, with 11 bases in between. This CDR3 is built from 12 residues.

This clonotype has a count of ten or more. CDR3 in DNA: TGTGCCAGCAGCTTAGTGGCGGACGAGCAGTACTTC. It specifies CASSLVADEQYF. This chain links TRBV13 with TRBJ2-7; D remains unclear. The CDR3 extends over 12 amino acids. The germline V gene has CDR1 PRHDT and CDR2 FYEKMQ (reference sequence). Trimming pared 1 base from V and 5 bases from J, leaving 6 bases between.

The gene calls are TRBV29-1 and TRBJ2-1; no clear D. V shed 0 bases and J shed 0 bases, with 12 bases lying between them. The germline CDR1 and CDR2 sequences are SQVTM and ANQGSEA. The CDR3 totals 16 residues. CDR3 coding DNA: TGCAGCGTTGAAGATCAACGGGCAGGCTCCTACAATGAGCAGTTCTTC. Protein product: CSVEDQRAGSYNEQFF.

V gene TRBV2 combines with J gene TRBJ2-5; the D gene is possibly TRBD1 (6 bases). V lost 4 bases and J lost 4, with 13 bases in between. The CDR3 is made up of 14 amino acids. The germline gives CDR1 SNHLY, CDR2 FYNNEI. The CDR3 DNA reads TGTGCCAGCAGTGTCTTAGCAGGGGCAGAGACCCAGTACTTC. This sequence encodes CASSVLAGAETQYF.

The table lists this clonotype with a few counts. The chain recombines TRBV19 with TRBJ1-2; D remains unclear. V lost 3 bases and J lost 2, with 13 bases in between. The CDR3 loop spans 15 amino acids. CDR1 and CDR2 (germline): LNHDA, SQIVND (reference sequence). The CDR3 DNA sequence: TGTGCCAGTAGTATTGGGCGGCAGAGCAACTATGGCTACACCTTC. This encodes CASSIGRQSNYGYTF. Supplemented by reference TRBV19 and TRBJ1-2, the full variable domain reads DGGITQSPKYLFRKEGQNVTLSCEQNLNHDAMYWYRQDPGQGLRLIYYSQIVNDFQKGDIAEGYSVSREKKESFPLTVTSAQKNPTAFYLCASSIGRQSNYGYTFGSGTRLTVV.

The rearrangement joins TRBV20-1 to TRBJ2-3; a weak D match, TRBD2 (5 bases). Trimming left V 7 bases short and J 6 bases short, with 11 bases between. Per the germline V gene, CDR1 is DFQATT and CDR2 is SNEGSKA (reference sequence). The CDR3 contains 11 residues. The CDR3 sequence is CSVSGSDTQYF. CDR3 nucleotides: TGCAGTGTTTCGGGATCTGATACGCAGTATTTT.

The chain recombines TRBV6-2 or TRBV6-3 with TRBJ1-1, with TRBD1 as a possible D gene (5 bases). Trimming left V 2 bases short and J 10 bases short, with 8 bases between. CDR1 MNHEY and CDR2 SVGEGT come from the germline V gene. This CDR3 spans 11 amino acids. The CDR3 region has the DNA TGTGCCAGCAGTTACGAAGGGGCAGCTTTCTTT. Translation gives CASSYEGAAFF.

This clonotype has a handful of counts. This chain uses TRBV4-3 with TRBJ2-3; 9 bases align to TRBD1. The CDR3 has 16 amino acids. The V and J ends lost 0 bases and 5 bases, in that order; junction bases with no gene match: 6. Germline-derived CDR1 and CDR2 are LGHNA and YSLEER. The CDR3 loop is CASSQDRGQGRDTQYF. The CDR3 DNA follows: TGCGCCAGCAGCCAAGATCGGGGACAGGGCCGAGATACGCAGTATTTT.

This clonotype was seen only a few times. The final CDR3 position lacks the conserved phenylalanine or tryptophan, pointing to a likely read error. The CDR3 sequence: CASSRGLSTGELFL. The DNA for the CDR3 is TGTGCCAGCAGCAGGGGACTTAGCACCGGGGAGCTGTTTCTT. This chain connects TRBV7-2 to TRBJ2-2; possible D gene TRBD2, 6 bases. Trimming stripped 5 bases from V and 4 bases from J, with 11 bases between. CDR1 SGHTA and CDR2 FQGNSA come from the germline V gene. There are 14 residues in the CDR3.

This rearrangement joins TRBV6-6 to TRBJ1-2; maybe TRBD1 (6 bases). From germline, CDR1 is MNHNY and CDR2 SVGAGI (reference sequence). The length of the CDR3 is 14 residues. V was pared by 7 bases and J by 2 bases, with 14 bases between. CDR3 in DNA: TGTGCCAGCACTTTACCAGGGACAAACTATGGCTACACCTTC. Amino acids: CASTLPGTNYGYTF.

V and J are TRBV6-2 or TRBV6-3 and TRBJ2-5; D might be TRBD1 (7 bases). The J call may be faulty, since TRBJ2-7 better matches the DNA end. Germline V lookup: CDR1 MNHEY, CDR2 SVGEGT. This CDR3 contains 15 residues. The CDR3 sequence: CASRTLRGESYEQYF. DNA of the CDR3: TGTGCCAGCAGAACTCTCAGGGGGGAATCCTACGAGCAGTACTTC.

The chain combines TRBV12-3 or TRBV12-4 with TRBJ1-1; D is possibly TRBD1 (5 bases). The CDR3 has 16 amino acids. V was clipped by 3 bases and J by 8 bases, with 22 bases between them. Here the CDR3 reads CASSLGPGRAMGEAFF. As DNA, the CDR3 is TGTGCCAGCAGTTTGGGACCGGGACGGGCGATGGGGGAAGCTTTCTTT.

The chain is built from TRBV7-9 and TRBJ2-1, with TRBD1 identical over 7 bases. The V gene's germline CDR1 is SEHNR and CDR2 FQNEAQ (reference sequence). Losses at the gene ends were 5 bases for V and 6 bases for J; bases not matched to a gene: 10. CDR3 size: 15 residues. The CDR3 bases are TGTGCCAGCAGCCTAGATGGACAGGTCTGCAATGAGCAGTTCTTC. Encoded protein: CASSLDGQVCNEQFF.

J is TRBJ1-3 and V is TRBV5-6; D remains ambiguous. Germline lookup yields CDR1 SGHDT and CDR2 YYEEEE. V was shortened by 2 bases and J by 3 bases, with 9 bases between the two germline ends. The CDR3 covers 14 residues. CDR3 bases: TGTGCCAGCAGCTTTTGGGTGCGTGGAAACACCATATATTTT. As protein: CASSFWVRGNTIYF.

The genes are TRBV5-1 and TRBJ2-5; 12 bases align to TRBD2. CDR1 is SGHRS, CDR2 YFSETQ, per germline. Trimming took 3 bases from V and 2 from J; bases not matched to a gene: 5. The CDR3 loop spans 16 amino acids. The CDR3 DNA is TGCGCCAGCAGCTGGACTAGCGGGACACAACAAGAGACCCAGTACTTC. This gives the protein CASSWTSGTQQETQYF.

The chain carries TRBV19 and TRBJ2-6; 7 positions match TRBD1. CDR1 and CDR2 (germline): LNHDA, SQIVND (reference sequence). This CDR3 is built from 17 residues. With V trimmed by 3 bases and J by 0 bases, 5 bases remained unmatched. DNA of the CDR3: TGTGCCAGTAGTATCGGGACAGCGAGCTCTGGGGCCAACGTCCTGACTTTC. Translated, it gives CASSIGTASSGANVLTF. Full variable domain (rest looked up from reference TRBV19 and TRBJ2-6): DGGITQSPKYLFRKEGQNVTLSCEQNLNHDAMYWYRQDPGQGLRLIYYSQIVNDFQKGDIAEGYSVSREKKESFPLTVTSAQKNPTAFYLCASSIGTASSGANVLTFGAGSRLTVL.

This clonotype turned up a few times. The J gene is TRBJ2-5, the V gene TRBV5-6; D possibly uses TRBD1 or TRBD2 (5 bases each). Trimming left V 1 base short and J 5 bases short, with 12 bases between. The CDR3 is 14 amino acids. Looked up from germline, CDR1 is SGHDT and CDR2 is YYEEEE. The CDR3 DNA follows: TGTGCCAGCAGCTTGAGGGGACCTGTCGAGACCCAGTACTTC. Protein: CASSLRGPVETQYF.

This clonotype was recorded at least ten times. The chain employs TRBV28 and TRBJ1-4; 8 bases fit TRBD1. CDR3 length: 18 amino acids. The J segment lost 3 bases and the V segment lost 4 bases, leaving 13 bases of the junction unmatched. Germline CDR1 is MDHEN and CDR2 is SYDVKM. In nucleotides, the CDR3 is TGTGCCAGCAGTTCACAGGGGGGGTTTTTGATGTCTAATGAAAAACTGTTTTTT. This encodes CASSSQGGFLMSNEKLFF.

With regard to this clonotype: Sequence at one end of the junction differs from germline and may be a read error. The V call is TRBV12-3 or TRBV12-4, the J call TRBJ1-5, with unresolved D. CDR3 length: 13 residues. CDR3 DNA sequence: TGCGCCAGCGCCCTAGGCGGGGATCAGCCCCAGCATTTT. As protein: CASALGGDQPQHF.

This clonotype came up many times. The rearrangement joins TRBV29-1 to TRBJ1-1; unclear D gene. CDR3 length equals 12 residues. Germline V gene lookup returns CDR1 SQVTM and CDR2 ANQGSEA. V lost 4 bases and J 2 bases, leaving 8 bases between the germline ends. CDR3 amino acids: CSVVRQNTEAFF. In nucleotides, the CDR3 is TGCAGCGTTGTACGGCAAAACACTGAAGCTTTCTTT.

This clonotype was seen a handful of times. The chain joins TRBV7-3 to TRBJ2-3, with a tentative D call TRBD2 (5 bases). Germline V gene data show CDR1 as SGHTA and CDR2 as FQGTGA. This CDR3 spans 15 amino acids. The germline V and J ends were trimmed by 1 base and 4 bases, with 12 bases remaining between them. CDR3: CASSLIGNSADTQYF. CDR3 DNA: TGTGCCAGCAGCTTAATCGGGAATTCCGCAGATACGCAGTATTTT.

This clonotype has more than one count but fewer than ten. The chain's CDR3 is CASSANIAPLHF. The CDR3, as DNA: TGTGCCAGCAGTGCCAATATTGCACCCCTCCACTTT. This chain joins TRBV6-2 or TRBV6-3 and TRBJ1-6; D is unclear. This CDR3 region has 12 residues. The V end lost 5 bases, the J end lost 11 bases, and 10 bases lay between the germline ends. Germline loops: CDR1 MNHEY, CDR2 SVGEGT.

The chain employs TRBV7-2 and TRBJ2-6; no definite D call. Trimming removed 5 bases at V and 2 bases at J, with 10 bases between. The CDR3 is 15 residues long. CDR1 and CDR2 (germline): SGHTA, FQGNSA. CDR3 protein: CASSPLSAGANVLTF. CDR3 nucleotide sequence: TGTGCCAGCAGCCCGCTTTCGGCTGGGGCCAACGTCCTGACTTTC.

This clonotype was picked up a small number of times. This chain uses TRBV19 with TRBJ2-2; 8 bases fit TRBD1. From germline, CDR1 is LNHDA and CDR2 SQIVND (reference sequence). The CDR3 runs to 15 residues. V shed 3 bases and J 4 bases; nucleotides not matched to a gene: 4. The CDR3 DNA reads TGTGCCAGTAGTATGTATACAGGGGGCACCGGGGAGCTGTTTTTT. This gives the protein CASSMYTGGTGELFF.

CDR3 in amino acids: CASSVWLEGARYNEQFF. CDR3 sequence (DNA): TGTGCCAGCAGTGTGTGGTTGGAGGGGGCGCGGTACAATGAGCAGTTCTTC. J is TRBJ2-1 and V is TRBV6-1, with D possibly TRBD1 on 7 matching bases. This CDR3 contains 17 residues. The V end was cut by 4 bases, the J end by 4 bases, with 20 bases between. The germline gives CDR1 MNHNS, CDR2 SASEGT.

The rearrangement joins TRBV7-2 to TRBJ2-4; 11 positions match TRBD2. Germline CDR1 and CDR2: SGHTA and FQGNSA. The CDR3 extends over 16 amino acids. The junction had 5 bases not matched to a gene; V was cut back by 0 bases and J by 7 bases. The CDR3 loop is CASSLAVASGRNIQYF. In DNA form, the CDR3 reads TGTGCCAGCAGCTTAGCGGTGGCTAGCGGGAGGAACATTCAGTACTTC.